Following are 8 T cell receptor beta chains from one sample sequenced in a study of response to subunit inactivated influenza vaccine. A single record per CDR3 protein comes from TCRdb applying MiXCR to the RT-PCR reads. This table has fewer than 250,000 distinct CDR3 sequences, 13% to 15% appearing once. The source was CD8+ T cells sorted from PBMCs, collected about 5 days after vaccination. Source of these receptors: a man aged 50 or older who received an inactivated influenza vaccine.

The rearrangement links TRBV29-1 to TRBJ1-3; D unclear. Trimming pared 5 bases from V and 2 bases from J, leaving 13 bases between. This CDR3 spans 14 amino acids. In germline, CDR1 is SQVTM, CDR2 ANQGSEA. CDR3 in DNA: TGCAGCGTTTCAAATTGGGCGCCTGGAAACACCATATATTTT. Protein sequence: CSVSNWAPGNTIYF.

The chain is built from TRBV12-5 and TRBJ2-1, with 8 positions matching TRBD1. Germline V CDR1 and CDR2: LGHNT, FRNRAP. The CDR3 runs to 15 residues. The chain's CDR3 is CASFTRTGRRDEQFF. The CDR3 coding sequence is TGTGCCAGCTTCACGCGGACAGGGAGGAGAGATGAGCAGTTCTTC.

This clonotype was counted a few times. This sequence joins TRBV6-2 or TRBV6-3 and TRBJ2-2, with no clear D. Trimming took off 0 bases at V and 3 bases at J, with 5 bases between the two ends. Germline CDR1 reads MNHEY; CDR2 reads SVGEGT. The CDR3 extends over 14 amino acids. CDR3 sequence reads: CASSYSSYTGELFF. CDR3 coding DNA: TGTGCCAGCAGTTACTCGTCCTACACCGGGGAGCTGTTTTTT.

The chain uses TRBV27 and TRBJ2-5; 12 bases align to TRBD2. Germline loops: CDR1 MNHEY, CDR2 SMNVEV (reference sequence). This CDR3 comprises 15 residues. V was pared by 5 bases and J by 4 bases, with 5 bases of the junction left unmatched. The CDR3 loop reads CASSPGLAGIETQYF. CDR3 sequence (DNA): TGTGCCAGCAGTCCCGGACTAGCGGGGATAGAGACCCAGTACTTC.

This clonotype was counted many times. The rearrangement uses TRBV5-1 and TRBJ2-3; no clear D gene. This CDR3 contains 13 residues. CDR1 and CDR2 from the germline V gene are SGHRS and YFSETQ. Between the trimmed V and J ends, which lost 4 bases and 9 bases, there was a span of 15 bases. The CDR3 loop is CASSAYSLRTQYF. The CDR3 DNA sequence: TGCGCCAGCAGCGCCTATAGCCTACGGACGCAGTATTTT.

This chain uses TRBV4-1 with TRBJ1-1; maybe TRBD1 (5 bases). The CDR3 loop spans 14 amino acids. Germline lookup yields CDR1 MGHRA and CDR2 YSYEKL. Trimming pared 5 bases from V and 1 base from J, leaving 11 bases between. The CDR3: CASSSVQANTEAFF. The CDR3 nucleotides read TGCGCCAGCAGCTCGGTACAGGCGAACACTGAAGCTTTCTTT.

This clonotype was recorded many times. This chain connects TRBV20-1 to TRBJ2-5; 7 bases agree with TRBD2. The CDR3 sequence is 14 residues long. Germline V CDR1 and CDR2: DFQATT, SNEGSKA (reference sequence). With V trimmed by 3 bases and J by 4 bases, 8 bases remained unmatched. In DNA form, the CDR3 reads TGCAGTGCTAGTGGGGGGGTCTACTTAGAGACCCAGTACTTC. Protein: CSASGGVYLETQYF.

This clonotype has more than one count but fewer than ten. The V call is TRBV4-3, the J call TRBJ2-5; 15 positions agree with TRBD2. V dropped 1 base and J dropped 2; count of bases not matched to a gene: 5. The germline gives CDR1 LGHNA, CDR2 YSLEER. The CDR3 has 18 amino acids. The CDR3 bases are TGCGCCAGCAGCCAAGTTGGACTAGCGGGGGGGCAACAAGAGACCCAGTACTTC. Amino acids: CASSQVGLAGGQQETQYF.